Listed below are T cell receptor beta chains from one sample, sequenced in a study of shared clonotypes between healthy human individuals. Data came from immunoSEQ multiplex PCR; TCRdb stores just in-frame clones and leaves some out. The data contain more than 2,000,000 clones, 93% of them singletons. The material sequenced was naive CD4+ T cells from PBMCs. These receptors originate from a man between 18 and 35 years old in good health. Some clones in this sample may be carry-over from other donors' samples. Each CDR3 is given with its conserved first and last residue. A D gene is named only where the DNA matches it firmly.

V	J	D	DNA	CDR3
TRBV4-1	TRBJ1-1	TRBD1	TGCGCCAGCAGCGCCGGACAGGGGCAGAACACTGAAGCTTTCTTT	CASSAGQGQNTEAFF
TRBV7-3	TRBJ2-5	TRBD1	TGTGCCAGCAGCCCAGGGGACAGGGTGTGGGAGACCCAGTACTTC	CASSPGDRVWETQYF
TRBV27	TRBJ1-5	TRBD1	TGTGCCAGCAGTTTTTCACCCGGGACAGCCGATCAGCCCCAGCATTTT	CASSFSPGTADQPQHF
TRBV13	TRBJ2-4	.	TGTGCCAGCAGCTCCCAACCACGGGAGATCGACATTCAGTACTTC	CASSSQPREIDIQYF
TRBV19	TRBJ1-2	.	TGTGCCAGTAAGCCGGGATCGGACTATGGCTACACCTTC	CASKPGSDYGYTF
TRBV14	TRBJ2-7	.	TGTGCCAGCAGCCAAGCTGTCTCCCGCTCGCGCGAGCAGTACTTC	CASSQAVSRSREQYF
TRBV19	TRBJ2-3	TRBD2	TGTGCCTCCCGACTAGCGCAAAACACAGATACGCAGTATTTT	CASRLAQNTDTQYF
TRBV18	TRBJ2-7	TRBD1	TGTGCCAGCTCACTGAACCGCAGGGGGAACGAGCAGTACTTC	CASSLNRRGNEQYF
TRBV6-4	TRBJ1-2	TRBD1	TGTGCCAGCAGTGAACAGGGGAGCTATGGCTACACCTTC	CASSEQGSYGYTF
TRBV11-2	TRBJ1-2	.	TGTGCCAGCAGCTTAGCTGCAGGGGTATCTGGCTACACCTTC	CASSLAAGVSGYTF
TRBV6-5	TRBJ2-4	.	TGTGCCAGCAGCCGCCCCCGGGGTACCGGGAACATTCAGTACTTC	CASSRPRGTGNIQYF
TRBV5-1	TRBJ2-1	TRBD2	TGCGCCAGCAGCTCGTTAGCGGGGTCCTACAATGAGCAGTTCTTC	CASSSLAGSYNEQFF